This TCR beta chain stems from a study of T cell repertoires in cytomegalovirus infection. About the research overall: The study used recently identified HLA-C-restricted and well-studied HLA-B-restricted CMV epitopes. Indications of both CMV infection and matching HLA type were provided by public TCR beta signatures. Study outcomes and limitations: CMV carriers with the relevant HLA were identified by cumulative public TCR beta family frequency.

A single record per CDR3 protein comes from TCRdb applying MiXCR to the reads. The repertoire has 20,000 to 25,000 distinct CDR3 sequences, about 39% of them found once; the top ten carry 90% to 95%. This clonotype was seen more than once but under ten times. Antigen: not known. The germline V gene encodes CDR1 SGHTA and CDR2 FQGNSA. V gave up 6 bases and J gave up 4 bases; unmatched junction bases: 8. The CDR3 loop spans 16 amino acids. J is TRBJ2-5 and V is TRBV7-2; 13 nucleotides line up with TRBD2. The sequence was obtained from a human donor in good health (CMV status not recorded). Some clones in this sample may be carry-over from other donors' samples. The material sequenced was CD8+ T cells from cultured PBMCs, taken from culture after CMV antigen stimulation. The CDR3 loop is CASSEGTSGTRETQYF. The CDR3 coding sequence is TGTGCCAGCAGTGAGGGGACTAGCGGGACCCGAGAGACCCAGTACTTC.